This T cell receptor (beta chain) emerged from a study of cytomegalovirus exposure and HLA in healthy donors. Germline CDR1 and CDR2: LGHNA and YNFKEQ. CDR3 length: 14 residues. Trimming stripped 3 bases from V and 3 bases from J, with 9 bases between. This clone was seen only a few times. Clones were read by immunoSEQ multiplex PCR, and TCRdb kept only the in-frame ones, dropping some. This table has around 120,000 clones, about 82% appearing once. The TCR originated in a man aged 18 to 30 in good health and CMV-seronegative. The specimen sequenced was PBMCs. The chain combines TRBV4-2 with TRBJ1-5; D may be TRBD1 (6 bases). CDR3 DNA: TGTGCCAGCAGCCACGGACAGTACAATCAGCCCCAGCATTTT. This translates into CASSHGQYNQPQHF.